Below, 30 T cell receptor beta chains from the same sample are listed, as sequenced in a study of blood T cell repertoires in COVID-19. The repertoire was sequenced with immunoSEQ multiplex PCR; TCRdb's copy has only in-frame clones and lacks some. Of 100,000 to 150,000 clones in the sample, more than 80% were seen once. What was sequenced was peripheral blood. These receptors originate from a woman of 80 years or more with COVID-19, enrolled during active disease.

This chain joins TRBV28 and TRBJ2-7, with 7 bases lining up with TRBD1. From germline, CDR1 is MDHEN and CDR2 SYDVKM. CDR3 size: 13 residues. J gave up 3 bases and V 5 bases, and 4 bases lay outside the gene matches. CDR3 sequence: CASSEGQLYEQYF. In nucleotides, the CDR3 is TGTGCCAGCAGTGAGGGACAGCTCTACGAGCAGTACTTC.

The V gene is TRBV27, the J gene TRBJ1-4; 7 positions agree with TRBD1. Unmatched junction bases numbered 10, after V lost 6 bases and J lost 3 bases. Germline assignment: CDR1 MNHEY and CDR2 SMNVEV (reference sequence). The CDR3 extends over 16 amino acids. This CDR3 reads CASSDRVIGANEKLFF. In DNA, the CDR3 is TGTGCCAGCAGCGACAGGGTGATAGGAGCTAATGAAAAACTGTTTTTT.

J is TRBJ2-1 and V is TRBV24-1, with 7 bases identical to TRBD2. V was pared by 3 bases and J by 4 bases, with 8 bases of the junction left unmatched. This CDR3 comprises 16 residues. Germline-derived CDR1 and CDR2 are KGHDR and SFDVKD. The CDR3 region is CATSDPLAAVYNEQFF. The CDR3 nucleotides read TGTGCCACCAGTGATCCTCTAGCGGCTGTTTACAATGAGCAGTTCTTC.

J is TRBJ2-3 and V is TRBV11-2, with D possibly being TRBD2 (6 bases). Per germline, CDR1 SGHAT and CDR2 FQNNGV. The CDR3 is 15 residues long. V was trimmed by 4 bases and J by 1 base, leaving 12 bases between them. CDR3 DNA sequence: TGTGCCAGCAGCTCGACTAGTTTGGGCACAGATACGCAGTATTTT. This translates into CASSSTSLGTDTQYF.

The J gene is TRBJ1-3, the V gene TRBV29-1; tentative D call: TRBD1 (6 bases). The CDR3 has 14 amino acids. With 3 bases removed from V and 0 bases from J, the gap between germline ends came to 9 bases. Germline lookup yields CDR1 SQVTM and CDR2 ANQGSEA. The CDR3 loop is CSVEGGGSGNTIYF. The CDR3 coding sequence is TGCAGCGTTGAGGGAGGGGGCTCTGGAAACACCATATATTTT.

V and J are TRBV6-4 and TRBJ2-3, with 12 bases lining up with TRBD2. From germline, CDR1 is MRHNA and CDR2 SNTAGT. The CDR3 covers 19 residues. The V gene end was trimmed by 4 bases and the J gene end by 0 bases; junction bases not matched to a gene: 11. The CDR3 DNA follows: TGTGCCAGCAGTGTCCCGACTAGCGGGAGAGACTCTAGCACAGATACGCAGTATTTT. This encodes CASSVPTSGRDSSTDTQYF.

The CDR3 DNA is TGTGCCATCAGGGCCGACAGCCAAGAGACCCAGTACTTC. Its protein product is CAIRADSQETQYF. The chain uses TRBV10-3 and TRBJ2-5, with a possible D match to TRBD1 (5 bases). This CDR3 region has 13 residues. Trimming cost V 6 bases and J 1 base, with 9 bases left between them. Germline loops: CDR1 ENHRY, CDR2 SYGVKD.

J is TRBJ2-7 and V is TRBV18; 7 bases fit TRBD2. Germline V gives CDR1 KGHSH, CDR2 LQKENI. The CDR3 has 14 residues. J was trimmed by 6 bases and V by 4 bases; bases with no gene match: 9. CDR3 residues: CASSQGLPSREQYF. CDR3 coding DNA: TGTGCCAGCTCACAGGGACTACCATCTCGCGAGCAGTACTTC.

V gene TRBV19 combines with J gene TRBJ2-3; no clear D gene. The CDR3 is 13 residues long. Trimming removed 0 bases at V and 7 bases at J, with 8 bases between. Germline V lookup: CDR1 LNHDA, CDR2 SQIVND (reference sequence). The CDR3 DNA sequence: TGTGCCAGTAGTATAGATCCCCGGTATACGCAGTATTTT. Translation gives CASSIDPRYTQYF.

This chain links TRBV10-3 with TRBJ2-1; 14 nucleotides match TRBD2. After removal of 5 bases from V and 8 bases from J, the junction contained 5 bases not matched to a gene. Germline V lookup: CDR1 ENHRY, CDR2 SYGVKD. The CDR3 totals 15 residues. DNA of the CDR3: TGTGCCATCAGTCACATGGGACTAGCGGGAGATGAGCAGTTCTTC. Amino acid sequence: CAISHMGLAGDEQFF.

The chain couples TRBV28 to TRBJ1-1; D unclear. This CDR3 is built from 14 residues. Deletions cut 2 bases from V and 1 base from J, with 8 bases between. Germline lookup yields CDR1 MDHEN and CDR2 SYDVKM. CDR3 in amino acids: CASSLVQSNTEAFF. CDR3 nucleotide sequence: TGTGCCAGCAGTTTAGTACAGTCGAACACTGAAGCTTTCTTT.

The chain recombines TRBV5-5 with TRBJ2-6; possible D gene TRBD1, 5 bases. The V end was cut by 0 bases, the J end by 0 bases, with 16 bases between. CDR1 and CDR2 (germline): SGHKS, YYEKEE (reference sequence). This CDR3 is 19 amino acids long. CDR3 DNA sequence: TGTGCCAGCAGCTTGGCCTATACCAGGGCCAACTCTGGGGCCAACGTCCTGACTTTC. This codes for CASSLAYTRANSGANVLTF.

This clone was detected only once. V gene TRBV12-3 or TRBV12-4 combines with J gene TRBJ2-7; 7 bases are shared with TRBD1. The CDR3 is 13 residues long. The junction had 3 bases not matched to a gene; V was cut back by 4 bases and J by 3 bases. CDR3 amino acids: CASSSGGYYEQYF. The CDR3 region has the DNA TGTGCCAGCAGTTCAGGGGGTTACTACGAGCAGTACTTC.

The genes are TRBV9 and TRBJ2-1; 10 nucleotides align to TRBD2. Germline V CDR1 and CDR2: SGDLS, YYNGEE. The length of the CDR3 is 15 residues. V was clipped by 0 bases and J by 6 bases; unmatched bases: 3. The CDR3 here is CASSVVSSGGNEQFF. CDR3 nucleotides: TGTGCCAGCAGCGTAGTGTCTAGCGGGGGCAATGAGCAGTTCTTC.

The CDR3 is CASSPLIQGGNQPQHF. Written as DNA, the CDR3 is TGTGCCAGCAGTCCTCTGATTCAGGGGGGCAATCAGCCCCAGCATTTT. The chain links TRBV28 to TRBJ1-5; 7 positions agree with TRBD1. V shed 5 bases and J 2 bases; nucleotides not matched to a gene: 9. In germline, CDR1 is MDHEN, CDR2 SYDVKM. This CDR3 region has 16 residues.

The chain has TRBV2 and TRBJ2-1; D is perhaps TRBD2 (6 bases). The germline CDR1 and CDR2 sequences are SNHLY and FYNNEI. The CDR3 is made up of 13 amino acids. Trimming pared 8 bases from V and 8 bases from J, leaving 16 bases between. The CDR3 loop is CASRSSEWDEQFF. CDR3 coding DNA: TGTGCCAGCCGGTCTAGCGAATGGGATGAGCAGTTCTTC.

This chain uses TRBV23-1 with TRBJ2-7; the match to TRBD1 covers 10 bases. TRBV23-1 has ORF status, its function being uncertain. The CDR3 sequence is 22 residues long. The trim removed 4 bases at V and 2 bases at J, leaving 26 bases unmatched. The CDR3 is CASSLRGGCGRQGATPPYEQYF. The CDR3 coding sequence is TGCGCCAGCAGTCTCCGGGGGGGCTGCGGACGACAGGGGGCGACCCCCCCCTACGAGCAGTACTTC.

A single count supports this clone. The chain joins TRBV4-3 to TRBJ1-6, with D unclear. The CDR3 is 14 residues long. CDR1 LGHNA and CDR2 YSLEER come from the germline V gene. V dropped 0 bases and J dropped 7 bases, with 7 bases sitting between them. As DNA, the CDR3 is TGCGCCAGCAGCCAAGATCACATGAATTCACCCCTCCACTTT. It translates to CASSQDHMNSPLHF.

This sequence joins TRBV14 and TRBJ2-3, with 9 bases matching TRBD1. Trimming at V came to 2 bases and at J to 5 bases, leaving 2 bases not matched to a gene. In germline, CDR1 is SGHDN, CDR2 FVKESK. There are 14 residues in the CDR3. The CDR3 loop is CASSQMTGGDTQYF. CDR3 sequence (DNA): TGTGCCAGCAGCCAAATGACAGGGGGAGATACGCAGTATTTT.

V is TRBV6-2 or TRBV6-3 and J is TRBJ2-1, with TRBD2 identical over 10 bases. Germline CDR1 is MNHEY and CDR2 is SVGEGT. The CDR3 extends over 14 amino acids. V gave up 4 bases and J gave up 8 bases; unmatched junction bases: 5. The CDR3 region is CASSLLAGRDEQFF. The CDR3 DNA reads TGTGCCAGCAGTTTACTAGCGGGACGGGATGAGCAGTTCTTC.

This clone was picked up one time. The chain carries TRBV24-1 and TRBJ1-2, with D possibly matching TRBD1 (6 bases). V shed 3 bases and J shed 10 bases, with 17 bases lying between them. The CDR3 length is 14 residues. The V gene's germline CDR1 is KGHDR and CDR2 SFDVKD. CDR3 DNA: TGTGCCACCAGTGATAAGAGGAACAGGGATGACTACACCTTC. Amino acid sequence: CATSDKRNRDDYTF.

In DNA, the CDR3 is TGTGCCAGCAGCCTATTAGCGACTCCCAGACTCACCGGGGAGCTGTTTTTT. Translated: CASSLLATPRLTGELFF. The chain uses TRBV7-2 and TRBJ2-2; possible D gene TRBD2, 5 bases. CDR3 length: 17 residues. Per the germline V gene, CDR1 is SGHTA and CDR2 is FQGNSA. With 5 bases removed from V and 4 bases from J, the gap between germline ends came to 20 bases.

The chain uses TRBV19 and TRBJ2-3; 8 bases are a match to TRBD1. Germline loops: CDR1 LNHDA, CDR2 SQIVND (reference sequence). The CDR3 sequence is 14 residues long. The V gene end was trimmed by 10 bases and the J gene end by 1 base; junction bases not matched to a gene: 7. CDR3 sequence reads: CATAGTGGTDTQYF. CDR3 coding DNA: TGTGCCACTGCCGGGACAGGAGGCACAGATACGCAGTATTTT.

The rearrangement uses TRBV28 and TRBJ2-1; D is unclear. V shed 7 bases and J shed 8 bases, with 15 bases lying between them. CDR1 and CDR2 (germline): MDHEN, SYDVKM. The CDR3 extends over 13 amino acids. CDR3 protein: CASNTPGVDEQFF. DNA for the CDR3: TGTGCCAGCAACACTCCTGGAGTCGATGAGCAGTTCTTC. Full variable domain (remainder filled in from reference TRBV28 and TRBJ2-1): DVKVTQSSRYLVKRTGEKVFLECVQDMDHENMFWYRQDPGLGLRLIYFSYDVKMKEKGDIPEGYSVSREKKERFSLILESASTNQTSMYLCASNTPGVDEQFFGPGTRLTVL.

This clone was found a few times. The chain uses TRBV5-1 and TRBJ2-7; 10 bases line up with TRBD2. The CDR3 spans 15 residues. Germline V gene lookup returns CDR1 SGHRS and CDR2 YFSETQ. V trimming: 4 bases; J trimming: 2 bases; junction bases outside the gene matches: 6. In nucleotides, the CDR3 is TGCGCCAGCAGCCAGAACGGACTAGCGGCCTACGAGCAGTACTTC. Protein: CASSQNGLAAYEQYF.

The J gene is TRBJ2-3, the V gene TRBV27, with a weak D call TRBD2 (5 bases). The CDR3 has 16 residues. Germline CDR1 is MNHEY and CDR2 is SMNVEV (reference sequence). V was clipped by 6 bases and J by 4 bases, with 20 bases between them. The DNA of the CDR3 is TGTGCCAGCAGGGGCCGACTATCTCCGCAGGCAGATACGCAGTATTTT. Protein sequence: CASRGRLSPQADTQYF.

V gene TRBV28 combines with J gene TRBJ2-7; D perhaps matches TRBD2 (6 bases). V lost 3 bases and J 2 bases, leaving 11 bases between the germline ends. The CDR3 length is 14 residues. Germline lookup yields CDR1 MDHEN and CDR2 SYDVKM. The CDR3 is CASSLPGGPYEQYF. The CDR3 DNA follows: TGTGCCAGCAGTTTGCCCGGGGGACCCTACGAGCAGTACTTC. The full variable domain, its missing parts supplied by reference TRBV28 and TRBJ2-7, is DVKVTQSSRYLVKRTGEKVFLECVQDMDHENMFWYRQDPGLGLRLIYFSYDVKMKEKGDIPEGYSVSREKKERFSLILESASTNQTSMYLCASSLPGGPYEQYFGPGTRLTVT.

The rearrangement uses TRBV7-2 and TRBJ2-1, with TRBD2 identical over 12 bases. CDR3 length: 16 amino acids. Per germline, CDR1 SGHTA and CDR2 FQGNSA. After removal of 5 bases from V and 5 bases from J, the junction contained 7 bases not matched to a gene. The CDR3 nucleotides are TGTGCCAGCAGCGTGAGACTAGCGGGAGTACACAATGAGCAGTTCTTC. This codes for CASSVRLAGVHNEQFF.

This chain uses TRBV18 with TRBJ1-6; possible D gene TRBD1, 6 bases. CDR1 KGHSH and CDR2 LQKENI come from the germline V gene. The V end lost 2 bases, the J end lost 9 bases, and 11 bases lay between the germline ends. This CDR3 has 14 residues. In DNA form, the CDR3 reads TGTGCCAGCTCACCAAACAGGGATTCTTCACCCCTCCACTTT. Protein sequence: CASSPNRDSSPLHF.

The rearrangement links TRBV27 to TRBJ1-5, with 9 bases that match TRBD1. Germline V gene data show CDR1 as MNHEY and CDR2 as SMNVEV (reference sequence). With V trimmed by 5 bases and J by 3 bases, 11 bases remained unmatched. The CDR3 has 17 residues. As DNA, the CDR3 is TGTGCCAGCAGTCACCGGACGAACAGGGGGCTCAATCAGCCCCAGCATTTT. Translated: CASSHRTNRGLNQPQHF.